Described below is a single T cell receptor beta chain sequence and its context. CDR3 length: 12 residues. Trimming removed 2 bases at V and 8 bases at J, with 10 bases between. Germline V lookup: CDR1 SGHRS, CDR2 YFSETQ. This entry belongs to a study of siplizumab effects on memory and regulatory T cells. Profiled with immunoSEQ multiplex PCR; TCRdb holds only in-frame clones, not every one. The table records 85,000 to 130,000 clones, about 95% of them present only once. This sequence originates from a human donor in good health. The chain uses TRBV5-1 and TRBJ1-2; possibly TRBD1 for D (5 bases). The sequenced sample consisted of Tregs sorted from blood. CDR3 nucleotides: TGCGCCAGCAGCTTTACCGGGGACGGCTACACCTTC. This encodes CASSFTGDGYTF.